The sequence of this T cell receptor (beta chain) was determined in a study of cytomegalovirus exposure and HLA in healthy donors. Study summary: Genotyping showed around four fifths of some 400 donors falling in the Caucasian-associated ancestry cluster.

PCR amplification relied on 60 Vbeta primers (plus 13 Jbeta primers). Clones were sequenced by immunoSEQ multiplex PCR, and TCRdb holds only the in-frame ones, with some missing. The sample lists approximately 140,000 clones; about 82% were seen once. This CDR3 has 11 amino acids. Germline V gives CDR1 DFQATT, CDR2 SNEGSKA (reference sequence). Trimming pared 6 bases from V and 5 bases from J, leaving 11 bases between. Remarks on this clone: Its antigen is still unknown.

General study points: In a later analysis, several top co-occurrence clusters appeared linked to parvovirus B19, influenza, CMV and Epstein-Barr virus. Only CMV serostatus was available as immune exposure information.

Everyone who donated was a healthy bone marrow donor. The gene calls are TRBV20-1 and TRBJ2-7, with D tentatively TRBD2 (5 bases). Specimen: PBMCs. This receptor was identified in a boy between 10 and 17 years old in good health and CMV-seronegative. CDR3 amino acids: CSAEGYHEQYF. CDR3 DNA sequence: TGCAGTGCCGAGGGTTACCACGAGCAGTACTTC.